This TCR beta chain was captured by sequencing in a study of blood T cell repertoires in COVID-19. This CDR3 has 16 amino acids. CDR1 and CDR2 from the germline V gene are SGDLS and YYNGEE. V lost 0 bases and J 0 bases, leaving 10 bases between the germline ends. Sequencing was performed with immunoSEQ multiplex PCR; in TCRdb, only in-frame clones are kept and a portion is missing. Counted here are 150,000 to 200,000 clones, around 90% occurring once; the ten biggest clones make up 3.5% to 4.5%. The chain combines TRBV9 with TRBJ1-3, with D perhaps TRBD1 (5 bases). Sample: peripheral blood. The TCR comes from a human donor in a cohort sampled during active COVID-19. The CDR3 reads CASSVGEGTSGNTIYF. The CDR3 DNA sequence: TGTGCCAGCAGCGTAGGGGAGGGGACCTCTGGAAACACCATATATTTT. The full variable domain, rest sourced from reference TRBV9 and TRBJ1-3, is DSGVTQTPKHLITATGQRVTLRCSPRSGDLSVYWYQQSLDQGLQFLIQYYNGEERAKGNILERFSAQQFPDLHSELNLSSLELGDSALYFCASSVGEGTSGNTIYFGEGSWLTVV.